The present T cell receptor (beta chain) was sequenced within a study of immune heterogeneity within non-small cell lung tumors. As for the study in general: Among the tumors, several were squamous cell carcinomas, about 10 were non-squamous carcinomas and 1 was not otherwise specified.

General observations from the study: Identical dominant CDR3 beta clonotypes were found repeatedly across the tumor sites of a single patient, and these appeared alongside high-frequency clones that were unique to particular tumor locations.

This clonotype was found a few times. What it binds is unknown. TCR beta CDR3 was amplified by multiplex PCR using 32 V and 13 J primers. A single record per CDR3 protein comes from TCRdb applying MiXCR to the multiplex PCR reads. The sample consists of about 15,000 distinct CDR3 sequences, 28% of them appearing once. CDR1 MRHNA and CDR2 SNTAGT come from the germline V gene. This CDR3 has 13 residues. J was trimmed by 6 bases and V by 4 bases; bases with no gene match: 1. Per sample, 600 ng of bulk tumor genomic DNA was the template used. Biopsies that were spaced far apart were taken, several per primary tumor, during surgery. Patients underwent curative surgery for untreated, newly diagnosed non-small cell lung cancer. It was newly diagnosed non-small cell lung cancer patients having surgery with curative intent who served as donors.

Sequencing input: lung tumor tissue. The chain joins TRBV6-4 to TRBJ2-1; 9 bases map to TRBD2. The sequence was obtained from a man aged 35 to 55 with non-small cell lung cancer. The CDR3 is CASSAREGNEQFF. The CDR3 coding sequence is TGTGCCAGCAGTGCGCGGGAGGGCAATGAGCAGTTCTTC.